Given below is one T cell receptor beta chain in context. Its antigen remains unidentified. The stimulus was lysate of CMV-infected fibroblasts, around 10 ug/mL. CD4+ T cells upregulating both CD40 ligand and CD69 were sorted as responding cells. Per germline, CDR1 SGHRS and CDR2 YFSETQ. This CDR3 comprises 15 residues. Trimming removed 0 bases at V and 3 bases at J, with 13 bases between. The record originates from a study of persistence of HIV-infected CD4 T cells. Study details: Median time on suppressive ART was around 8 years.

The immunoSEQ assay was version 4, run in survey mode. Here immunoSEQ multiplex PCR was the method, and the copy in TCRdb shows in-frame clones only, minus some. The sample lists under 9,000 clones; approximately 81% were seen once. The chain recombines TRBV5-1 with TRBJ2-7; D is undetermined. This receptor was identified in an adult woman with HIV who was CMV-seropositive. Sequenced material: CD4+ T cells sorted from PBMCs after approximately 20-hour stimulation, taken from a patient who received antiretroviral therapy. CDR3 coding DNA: TGCGCCAGCAGCTTGGCGGCAGAGCGACACTACGAGCAGTACTTC. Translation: CASSLAAERHYEQYF.